The 3 T cell receptor beta chains reported below all come from one sample, sequenced in a study of T cells in Graves' hyperthyroidism and ophthalmopathy. The source material, RNA transcripts, was used to amplify TCR beta CDR3 regions. RT-PCR in the first round (using the HTBI primer set) targeted the TCR CDR3. MiXCR, applied by TCRdb to the multiplex PCR reads, yields one record per CDR3 protein. The table includes some 300,000 distinct CDR3 sequences, 15% to 20% detected once. The sample consisted of blood. All receptors derive from a man younger than 45 with Graves' hyperthyroidism.

This clonotype has a count of ten or more. The J gene is TRBJ1-1, the V gene TRBV5-1; D gene unclear. This CDR3 is built from 14 residues. V gave up 0 bases and J gave up 3 bases, with 9 bases separating them. CDR1 and CDR2 (germline): SGHRS, YFSETQ. CDR3: CASSLGGDHTEAFF. For the CDR3, the DNA is TGCGCCAGCAGCTTGGGCGGAGATCACACTGAAGCTTTCTTT.

Ten or more counts support this clonotype. This chain joins TRBV27 and TRBJ2-7; TRBD2 matches at 9 bases. V lost 2 bases and J lost 2; bases outside the gene matches: 13. Germline V gene data show CDR1 as MNHEY and CDR2 as SMNVEV (reference sequence). The CDR3 totals 18 residues. CDR3 coding DNA: TGTGCCAGCAGTTTAGCCCCCCCCGACCTAGCGGGAACCTACGAGCAGTACTTC. Its protein is CASSLAPPDLAGTYEQYF.

The V gene is TRBV4-1, the J gene TRBJ2-1; D not resolved. CDR1 is MGHRA and CDR2 is YSYEKL in the germline V gene. Trimming stripped 2 bases from V and 15 bases from J, with 17 bases between. This CDR3 spans 13 amino acids. The DNA for the CDR3 is TGCGCCAGCAGCCAAATATCGCAAGACCAGCGGTTCTTC. As protein: CASSQISQDQRFF.